This T cell receptor beta chain emerged from a study of blood T cell repertoires in COVID-19. Study context: Italy, Spain and the United States were the sources of the convalescent and acute COVID-19 samples. PBMCs, B-cell-depleted T cells, or T cells were the source of the cDNA or gDNA that made up the material.

Germline CDR1 reads SGHRS; CDR2 reads YFSETQ. Losses at the gene ends were 5 bases for V and 3 bases for J; bases not matched to a gene: 6. CDR3 length equals 15 residues. In the authors' workflow: How many nucleated cells were present was estimated from reference gene primer amplification. TCRdb's copy holds only in-frame clones and misses some; the assay was immunoSEQ multiplex PCR. V and J calls and clone size are given by that table; D and trimming were obtained from the DNA. The sample has tens of thousands of clones; about 80% are singletons. This clonotype was sampled from a man aged 70-80 years with acute or convalescent COVID-19. Sequencing was performed on peripheral blood. The chain couples TRBV5-1 to TRBJ1-3; 9 bases fit TRBD1. Written as DNA, the CDR3 is TGCGCCAGCAGTACGGGACAGGGTGATGGAAACACCATATATTTT. It specifies CASSTGQGDGNTIYF.